Listed below are T cell receptor beta chains from one sample, sequenced in a study of cytomegalovirus exposure and HLA in healthy donors. Assay: immunoSEQ multiplex PCR; the TCRdb copy retains only in-frame clones and omits some. This sample has about 260,000 clones, with about 66% found just once. Sequenced input: PBMCs. These TCRs come from a female donor in good health and CMV-seronegative. Both conserved end residues are part of each CDR3. D genes are given only for firm matches. The size entry is marked missing in some rows and otherwise reads once, few, many or a size class.

J gene,clone size,D gene,V gene,CDR3 protein,CDR3 DNA
TRBJ1-5,few,.,TRBV11-2,CASSTFSNQPQHF,TGTGCCAGCAGCACATTTAGCAATCAGCCCCAGCATTTT
TRBJ1-1,.,TRBD1,TRBV6-1,CASSTGVVSTEAFF,TGTGCCAGCTCGACAGGGGTGGTGAGCACTGAAGCTTTCTTT
TRBJ2-7,.,.,TRBV2,CASMQGYEQYF,TGTGCCAGCATGCAGGGTTACGAGCAGTACTTC
TRBJ1-1,few,.,TRBV27,CASSFRGSRPEAFF,TGTGCCAGCAGTTTTCGAGGGAGTAGGCCTGAAGCTTTCTTT
TRBJ2-5,.,TRBD1,TRBV13,CASSPRTGQETQYF,TGTGCCAGCAGCCCGCGGACAGGGCAAGAGACCCAGTACTTC
TRBJ1-1,few,.,TRBV30,CAWVLQGEAFF,TGTGCCTGGGTACTCCAGGGTGAAGCTTTCTTT
TRBJ2-3,once,.,TRBV4-2,CASSPDRRADTQYF,TGTGCCAGCAGCCCCGATCGCAGGGCAGATACGCAGTATTTT
TRBJ1-1,.,.,TRBV6-5,CASSYSNGNTEAFF,TGTGCCAGCAGTTACTCGAACGGGAACACTGAAGCTTTCTTT
TRBJ2-7,.,TRBD1,TRBV14,CASSRPGQGGYQYF,TGTGCCAGCAGTAGGCCGGGACAGGGGGGTTATCAGTACTTC
TRBJ2-3,.,.,TRBV21-1,CASSKVGNSGIPSTDTQYF,TGTGCCAGCAGCAAAGTAGGTAATAGCGGAATCCCTAGCACAGATACGCAGTATTTT
TRBJ1-2,.,TRBD1,TRBV4-2,CASSQEGQGVSVTYGYTF,TGTGCCAGCAGCCAAGAGGGGCAGGGGGTGAGCGTGACCTATGGCTACACCTTC
TRBJ2-3,.,.,TRBV6-5,CATALSLLADTQYF,TGTGCCACCGCCTTGTCATTGCTAGCAGATACGCAGTATTTT
TRBJ1-1,.,.,TRBV6-1,CASSEIGGPEAFF,TGTGCCAGCAGTGAGATAGGGGGTCCTGAAGCTTTCTTT
TRBJ2-2,.,.,TRBV25-1,CASSELGGYDTGELFF,TGTGCCAGCAGTGAATTGGGAGGCTACGACACCGGGGAGCTGTTTTTT
TRBJ1-2,few,.,TRBV28,CASRPDGGSHYGYTF,TGTGCCAGCAGACCTGACGGGGGGAGCCACTATGGCTACACCTTC
TRBJ2-5,.,.,TRBV6-6,CASSYWRDSETQYF,TGTGCCAGCAGTTACTGGAGGGATTCGGAGACCCAGTACTTC
TRBJ2-1,.,TRBD1,TRBV6-6,CASSPTGGKANEQFF,TGTGCCAGCAGTCCTACAGGGGGTAAGGCCAATGAGCAGTTCTTC
TRBJ1-1,few,.,TRBV5-1,CASSLAPGANTEAFF,TGCGCCAGCAGCTTGGCCCCAGGGGCGAACACTGAAGCTTTCTTT
TRBJ2-1,.,TRBD2,TRBV6-5,CASRTSGRPHEQFF,TGTGCCAGCCGGACTAGCGGGAGGCCTCATGAGCAGTTCTTC
TRBJ1-3,few,.,TRBV30,CAWSPGVRSGNTIYF,TGTGCCTGGAGTCCGGGGGTTCGCTCTGGAAACACCATATATTTT
TRBJ2-1,.,TRBD2,TRBV28,CASSQTSGVGDEQFF,TGTGCCAGCAGTCAGACTAGCGGGGTCGGAGATGAGCAGTTCTTC
TRBJ2-4,.,.,TRBV2,CASSESGLQAYF,TGTGCCAGCAGTGAGTCAGGCCTTCAGGCATACTTC
TRBJ2-3,.,TRBD2,TRBV30,CAGGGLAGRGTQYF,TGTGCCGGTGGTGGGCTAGCGGGGAGAGGTACGCAGTATTTT